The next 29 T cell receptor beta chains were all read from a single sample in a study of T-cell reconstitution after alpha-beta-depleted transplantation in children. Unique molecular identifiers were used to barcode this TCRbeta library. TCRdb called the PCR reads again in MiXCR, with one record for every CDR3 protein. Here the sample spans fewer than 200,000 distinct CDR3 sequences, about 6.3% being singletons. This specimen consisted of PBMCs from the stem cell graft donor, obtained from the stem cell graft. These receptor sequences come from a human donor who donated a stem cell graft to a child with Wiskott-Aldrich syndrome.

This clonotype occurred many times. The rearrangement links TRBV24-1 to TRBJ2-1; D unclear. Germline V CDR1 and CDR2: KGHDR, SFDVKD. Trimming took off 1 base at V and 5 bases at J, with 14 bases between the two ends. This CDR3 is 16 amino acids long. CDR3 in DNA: TGTGCCACCAGTGATTTAGAGGCCGAACGACACAATGAGCAGTTCTTC. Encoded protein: CATSDLEAERHNEQFF.

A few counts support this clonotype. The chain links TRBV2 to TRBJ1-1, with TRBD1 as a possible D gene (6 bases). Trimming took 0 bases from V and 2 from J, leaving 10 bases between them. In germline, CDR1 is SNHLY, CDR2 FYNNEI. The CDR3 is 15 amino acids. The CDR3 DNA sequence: TGTGCCAGCAGTGAAGCGAGCAGGGGCAACACTGAAGCTTTCTTT. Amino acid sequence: CASSEASRGNTEAFF.

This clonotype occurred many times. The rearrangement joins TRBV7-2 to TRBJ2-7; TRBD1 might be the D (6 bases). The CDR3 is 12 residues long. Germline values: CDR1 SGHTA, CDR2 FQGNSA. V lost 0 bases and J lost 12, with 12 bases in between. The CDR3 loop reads CASSLAETGWYF. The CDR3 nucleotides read TGTGCCAGCAGCTTAGCGGAGACAGGATGGTACTTC.

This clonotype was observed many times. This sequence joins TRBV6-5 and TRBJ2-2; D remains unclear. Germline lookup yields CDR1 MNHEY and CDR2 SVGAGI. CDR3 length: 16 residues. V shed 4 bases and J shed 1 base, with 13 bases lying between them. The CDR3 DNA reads TGTGCCAGCAGTTGGTCCCTTACCCTGAACACCGGGGAGCTGTTTTTT. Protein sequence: CASSWSLTLNTGELFF.

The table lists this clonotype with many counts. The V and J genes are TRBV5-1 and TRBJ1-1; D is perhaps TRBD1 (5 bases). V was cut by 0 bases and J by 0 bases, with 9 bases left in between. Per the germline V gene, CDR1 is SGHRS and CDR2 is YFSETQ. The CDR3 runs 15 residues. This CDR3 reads CASSLGLTVNTEAFF. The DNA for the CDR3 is TGCGCCAGCAGCTTGGGCTTGACAGTGAACACTGAAGCTTTCTTT.

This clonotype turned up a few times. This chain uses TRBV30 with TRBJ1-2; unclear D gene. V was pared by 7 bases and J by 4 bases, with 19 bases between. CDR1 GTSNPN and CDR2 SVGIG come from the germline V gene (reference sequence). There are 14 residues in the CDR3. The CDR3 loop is CAYTRVSLSYGYTF. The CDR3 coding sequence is TGTGCCTACACCCGCGTGTCTTTGAGCTATGGCTACACCTTC.

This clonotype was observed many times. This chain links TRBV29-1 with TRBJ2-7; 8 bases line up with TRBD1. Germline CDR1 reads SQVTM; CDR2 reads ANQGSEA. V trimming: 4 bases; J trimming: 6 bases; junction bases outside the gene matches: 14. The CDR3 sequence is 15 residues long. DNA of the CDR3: TGCAGCGTTGTTAAAGACAGGGGCAATGTCGGCGAGCAGTACTTC. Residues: CSVVKDRGNVGEQYF.

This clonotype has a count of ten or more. The CDR3 bases are TGTGCCTGGAGGAGTGGGGAGCAGTTCTTC. Protein product: CAWRSGEQFF. The gene calls are TRBV30 and TRBJ2-1; D is uncertain. CDR1 and CDR2 from the germline V gene are GTSNPN and SVGIG (reference sequence). This CDR3 has 10 residues. Trimming removed 3 bases at V and 10 bases at J, with 7 bases between. The whole variable domain, filled in from reference TRBV30 and TRBJ2-1, reads SQTIHQWPATLVQPVGSPLSLECTVEGTSNPNLYWYRQAAGRGLQLLFYSVGIGQISSEVPQNLSASRPQDRQFILSSKKLLLSDSGFYLCAWRSGEQFFGPGTRLTVL.

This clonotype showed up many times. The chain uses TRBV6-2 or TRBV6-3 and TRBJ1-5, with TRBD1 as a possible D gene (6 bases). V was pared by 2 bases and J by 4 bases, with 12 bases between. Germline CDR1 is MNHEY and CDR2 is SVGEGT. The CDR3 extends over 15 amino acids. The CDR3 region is CASSYEGGGNQPQHF. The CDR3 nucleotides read TGTGCCAGCAGTTACGAGGGGGGAGGTAATCAGCCCCAGCATTTT.

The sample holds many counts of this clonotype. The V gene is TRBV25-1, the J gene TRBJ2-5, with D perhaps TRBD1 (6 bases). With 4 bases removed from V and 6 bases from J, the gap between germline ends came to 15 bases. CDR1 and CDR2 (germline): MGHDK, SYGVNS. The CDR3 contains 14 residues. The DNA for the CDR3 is TGTGCCAGCAGTGCCCCAGGGGACGCGAAGACCCAGTACTTC. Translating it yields CASSAPGDAKTQYF.

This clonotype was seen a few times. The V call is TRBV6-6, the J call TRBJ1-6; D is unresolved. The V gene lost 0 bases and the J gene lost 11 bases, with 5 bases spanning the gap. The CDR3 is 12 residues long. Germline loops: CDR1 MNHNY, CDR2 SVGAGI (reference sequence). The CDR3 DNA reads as TGTGCCAGCAGTTACTCAGATCCACCCCTCCACTTT. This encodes CASSYSDPPLHF.

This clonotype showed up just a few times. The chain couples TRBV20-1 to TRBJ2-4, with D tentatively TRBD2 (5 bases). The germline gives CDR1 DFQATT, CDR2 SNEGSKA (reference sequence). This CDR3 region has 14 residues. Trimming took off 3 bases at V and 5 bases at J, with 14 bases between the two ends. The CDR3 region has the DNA TGCAGTGCTAGGGGCGGGCTTTCAGAAAACATTCAGTACTTC. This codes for CSARGGLSENIQYF.

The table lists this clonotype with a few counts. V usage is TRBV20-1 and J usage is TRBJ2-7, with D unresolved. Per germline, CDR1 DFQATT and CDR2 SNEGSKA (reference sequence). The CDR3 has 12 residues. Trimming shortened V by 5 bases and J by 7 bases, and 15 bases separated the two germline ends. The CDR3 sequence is CSAPRPASEQYF. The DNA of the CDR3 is TGCAGTGCTCCACGTCCCGCGAGTGAGCAGTACTTC.

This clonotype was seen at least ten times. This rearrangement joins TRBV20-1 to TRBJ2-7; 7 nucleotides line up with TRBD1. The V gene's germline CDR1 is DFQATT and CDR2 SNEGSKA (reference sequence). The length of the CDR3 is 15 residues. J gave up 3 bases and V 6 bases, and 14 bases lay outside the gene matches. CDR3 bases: TGCAGTGCCAAACTAACCGGGACAGAGAGCTACGAGCAGTACTTC. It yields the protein CSAKLTGTESYEQYF.

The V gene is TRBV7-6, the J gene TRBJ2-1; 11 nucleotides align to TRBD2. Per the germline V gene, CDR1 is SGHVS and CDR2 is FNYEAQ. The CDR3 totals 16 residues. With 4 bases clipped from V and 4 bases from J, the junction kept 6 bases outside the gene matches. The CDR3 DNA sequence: TGTGCCAGCAGCTCAAGACTAGCGGGGCGGTACAATGAGCAGTTCTTC. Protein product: CASSSRLAGRYNEQFF.

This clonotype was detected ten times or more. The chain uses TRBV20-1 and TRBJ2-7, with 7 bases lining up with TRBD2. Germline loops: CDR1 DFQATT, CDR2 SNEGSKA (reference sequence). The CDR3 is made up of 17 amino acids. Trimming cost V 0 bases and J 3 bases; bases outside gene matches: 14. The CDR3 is CSARDPSGRLADYEQYF. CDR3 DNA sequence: TGCAGTGCTAGAGATCCCTCTGGGCGACTAGCCGACTACGAGCAGTACTTC.

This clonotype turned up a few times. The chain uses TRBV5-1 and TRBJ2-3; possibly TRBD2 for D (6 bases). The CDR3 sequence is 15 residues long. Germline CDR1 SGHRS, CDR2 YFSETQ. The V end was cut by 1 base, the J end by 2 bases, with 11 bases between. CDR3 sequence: CASSLISGSTDTQYF. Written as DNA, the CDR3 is TGCGCCAGCAGCTTGATTAGCGGATCCACAGATACGCAGTATTTT.

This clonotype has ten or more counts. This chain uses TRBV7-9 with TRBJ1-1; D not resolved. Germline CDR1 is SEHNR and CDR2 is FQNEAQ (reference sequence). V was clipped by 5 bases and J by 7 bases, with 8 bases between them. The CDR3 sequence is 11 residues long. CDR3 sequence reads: CASSQGGEAFF. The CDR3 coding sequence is TGTGCCAGCAGCCAAGGTGGTGAAGCTTTCTTT.

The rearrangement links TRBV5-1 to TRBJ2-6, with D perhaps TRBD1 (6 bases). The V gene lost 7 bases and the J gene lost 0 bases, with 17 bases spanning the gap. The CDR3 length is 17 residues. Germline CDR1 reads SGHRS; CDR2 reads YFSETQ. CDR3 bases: TGCGCCAGCGGTATCAGGGGATCGGGCTCTGGGGCCAACGTCCTGACTTTC. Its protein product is CASGIRGSGSGANVLTF.

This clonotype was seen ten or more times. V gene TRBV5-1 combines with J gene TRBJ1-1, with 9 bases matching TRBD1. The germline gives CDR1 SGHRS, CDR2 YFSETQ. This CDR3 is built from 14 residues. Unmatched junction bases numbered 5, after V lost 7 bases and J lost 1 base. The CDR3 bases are TGCGCCAGCGACAGGGGGGACCAGAACACTGAAGCTTTCTTT. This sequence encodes CASDRGDQNTEAFF. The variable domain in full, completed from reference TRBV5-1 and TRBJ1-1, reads KAGVTQTPRYLIKTRGQQVTLSCSPISGHRSVSWYQQTPGQGLQFLFEYFSETQRNKGNFPGRFSGRQFSNSRSEMNVSTLELGDSALYLCASDRGDQNTEAFFGQGTRLTVV.

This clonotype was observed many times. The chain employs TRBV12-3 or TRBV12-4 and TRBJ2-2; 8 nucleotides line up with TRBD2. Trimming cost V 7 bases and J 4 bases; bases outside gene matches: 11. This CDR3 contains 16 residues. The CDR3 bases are TGTGCCAGCACCTCTCCCGCGGGAGGACCCACCGGGGAGCTGTTTTTT. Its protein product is CASTSPAGGPTGELFF.

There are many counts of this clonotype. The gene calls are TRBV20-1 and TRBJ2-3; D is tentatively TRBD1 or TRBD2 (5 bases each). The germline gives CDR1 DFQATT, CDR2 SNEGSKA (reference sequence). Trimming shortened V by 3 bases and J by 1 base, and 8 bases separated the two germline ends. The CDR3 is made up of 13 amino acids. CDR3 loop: CSARQGRTDTQYF. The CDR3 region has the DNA TGCAGTGCTAGGCAGGGACGCACAGATACGCAGTATTTT.

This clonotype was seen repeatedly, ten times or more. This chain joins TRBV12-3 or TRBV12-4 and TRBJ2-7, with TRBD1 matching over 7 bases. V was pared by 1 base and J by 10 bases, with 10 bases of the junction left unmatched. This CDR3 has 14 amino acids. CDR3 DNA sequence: TGTGCCAGCAGTTTAGGGACAGGAGTTGGTAAACAGTACTTC. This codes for CASSLGTGVGKQYF.

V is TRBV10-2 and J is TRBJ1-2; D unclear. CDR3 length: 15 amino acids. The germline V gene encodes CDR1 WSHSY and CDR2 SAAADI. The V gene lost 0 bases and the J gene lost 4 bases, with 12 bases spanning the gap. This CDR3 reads CASSESTLVFYGYTF. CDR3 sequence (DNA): TGCGCCAGCAGTGAGTCGACTCTCGTTTTCTATGGCTACACCTTC.

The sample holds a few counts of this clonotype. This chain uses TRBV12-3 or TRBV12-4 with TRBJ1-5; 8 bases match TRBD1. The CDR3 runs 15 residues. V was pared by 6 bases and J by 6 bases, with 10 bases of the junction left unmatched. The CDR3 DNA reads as TGTGCCAGCAGATCGACAGGGGCCCAAGCTCAGCCCCAGCATTTT. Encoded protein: CASRSTGAQAQPQHF.

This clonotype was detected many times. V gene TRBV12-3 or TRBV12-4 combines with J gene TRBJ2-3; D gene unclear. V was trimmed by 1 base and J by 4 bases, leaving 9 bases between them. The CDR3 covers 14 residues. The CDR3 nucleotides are TGTGCCAGCAGTTTAGGCCATCCCCCAGATACGCAGTATTTT. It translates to CASSLGHPPDTQYF.

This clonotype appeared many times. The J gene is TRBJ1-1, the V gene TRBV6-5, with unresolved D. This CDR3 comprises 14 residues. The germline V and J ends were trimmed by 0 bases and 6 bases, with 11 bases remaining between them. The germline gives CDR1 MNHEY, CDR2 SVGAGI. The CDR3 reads CASSYSRLGPEAFF. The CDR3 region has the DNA TGTGCCAGCAGTTACTCGCGGCTTGGCCCTGAAGCTTTCTTT.

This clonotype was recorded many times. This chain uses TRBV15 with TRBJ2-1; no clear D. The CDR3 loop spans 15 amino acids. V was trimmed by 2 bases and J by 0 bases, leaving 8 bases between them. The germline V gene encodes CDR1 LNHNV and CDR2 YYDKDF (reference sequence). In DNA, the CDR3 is TGTGCCACCAGCAGATTTGCCGGCTCCTACAATGAGCAGTTCTTC. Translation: CATSRFAGSYNEQFF.

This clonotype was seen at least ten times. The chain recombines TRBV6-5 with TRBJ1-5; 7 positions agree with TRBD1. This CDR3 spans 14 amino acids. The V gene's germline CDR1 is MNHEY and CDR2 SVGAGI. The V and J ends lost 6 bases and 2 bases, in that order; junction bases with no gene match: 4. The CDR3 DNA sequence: TGTGCCAGCAGCCCCGGACAGGGCAATCAGCCCCAGCATTTT. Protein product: CASSPGQGNQPQHF.